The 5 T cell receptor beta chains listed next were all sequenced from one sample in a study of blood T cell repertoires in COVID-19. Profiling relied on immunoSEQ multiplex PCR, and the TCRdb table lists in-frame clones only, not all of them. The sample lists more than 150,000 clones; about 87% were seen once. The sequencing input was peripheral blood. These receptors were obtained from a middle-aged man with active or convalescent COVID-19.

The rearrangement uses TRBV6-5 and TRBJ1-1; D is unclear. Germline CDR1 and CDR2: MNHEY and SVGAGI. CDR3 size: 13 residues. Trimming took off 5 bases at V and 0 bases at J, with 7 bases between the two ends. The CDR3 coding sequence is TGTGCCAGCAGTCCGCGAATGAACACTGAAGCTTTCTTT. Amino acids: CASSPRMNTEAFF.

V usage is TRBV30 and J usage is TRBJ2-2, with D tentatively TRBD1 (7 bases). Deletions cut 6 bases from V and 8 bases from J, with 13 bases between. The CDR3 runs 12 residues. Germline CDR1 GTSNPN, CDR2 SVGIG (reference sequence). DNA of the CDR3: TGTGCCTGCTCGACAGGGACTGGGGAGCTGTTTTTT. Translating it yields CACSTGTGELFF.

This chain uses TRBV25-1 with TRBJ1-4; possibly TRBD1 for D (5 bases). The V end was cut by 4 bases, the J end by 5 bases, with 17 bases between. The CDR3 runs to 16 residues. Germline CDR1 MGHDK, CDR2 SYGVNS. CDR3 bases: TGTGCCAGCAGTGGGGCACAGGCGACACTAAATGAAAAACTGTTTTTT. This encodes CASSGAQATLNEKLFF. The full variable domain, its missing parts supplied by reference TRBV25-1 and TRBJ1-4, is EADIYQTPRYLVIGTGKKITLECSQTMGHDKMYWYQQDPGMELHLIHYSYGVNSTEKGDLSSESTVSRIRTEHFPLTLESARPSHTSQYLCASSGAQATLNEKLFFGSGTQLSVL.

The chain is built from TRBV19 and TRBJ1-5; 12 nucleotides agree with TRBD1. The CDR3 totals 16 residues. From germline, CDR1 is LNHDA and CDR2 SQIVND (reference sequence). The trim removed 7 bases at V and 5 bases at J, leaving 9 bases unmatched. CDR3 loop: CASNEGTGGGDQPQHF. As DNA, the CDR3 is TGTGCCAGTAATGAAGGGACAGGGGGCGGCGATCAGCCCCAGCATTTT. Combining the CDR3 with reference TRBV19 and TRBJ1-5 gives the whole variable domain DGGITQSPKYLFRKEGQNVTLSCEQNLNHDAMYWYRQDPGQGLRLIYYSQIVNDFQKGDIAEGYSVSREKKESFPLTVTSAQKNPTAFYLCASNEGTGGGDQPQHFGDGTRLSIL.

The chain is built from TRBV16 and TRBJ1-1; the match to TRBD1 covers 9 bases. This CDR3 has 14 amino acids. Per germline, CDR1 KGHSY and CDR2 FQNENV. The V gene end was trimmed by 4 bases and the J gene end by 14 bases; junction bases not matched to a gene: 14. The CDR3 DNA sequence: TGTGCCAGCAGCCCCCAGGGACAGGGCCTTTGGGGGTTCTTT. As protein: CASSPQGQGLWGFF.